Below are 7 T cell receptor beta chains sequenced from a single sample in a study of OX40 agonist ivuxolimab in advanced cancers. The library was made by the immunoSEQ multiplex PCR assay. This is the immuneACCESS table as TCRdb keeps it, with only in-frame sequences that have V and J called. A part of the clones is gone; compared with another copy, unresolved V genes explain less than half, and the rest is unexplained. This sample has roughly 71,000 clones in its table, and 88% of those were observed once. The top ten constitute roughly 1% of the sample. This specimen was CD4+ or CD8+ T cells sorted from blood, taken in a trial of the OX40 agonist ivuxolimab. These receptors all come from an adult with an advanced solid tumor such as melanoma, head and neck, liver or kidney cancer.

The V gene is TRBV7-8, the J gene TRBJ2-1; 10 nucleotides line up with TRBD2. The germline V gene encodes CDR1 SGHVS and CDR2 FQNEAQ. V dropped 5 bases and J dropped 4; count of bases not matched to a gene: 8. CDR3 length: 16 amino acids. The CDR3 DNA reads TGTGCCAGCAGCATCCGGACTAGCGGAGGGTACAATGAGCAGTTCTTC. Amino acids: CASSIRTSGGYNEQFF.

V usage is TRBV27 and J usage is TRBJ2-3; TRBD2 agrees at 7 bases. Germline V gene data show CDR1 as MNHEY and CDR2 as SMNVEV (reference sequence). V lost 1 base, J lost 2 bases, and 6 bases stayed unmatched. The CDR3 totals 16 residues. CDR3 sequence reads: CASSLLAGSFTDTQYF. CDR3 in DNA: TGTGCCAGCAGTTTATTAGCGGGCAGTTTCACAGATACGCAGTATTTT.

CDR3 in amino acids: CASLREAAMNTEAFF. CDR3 nucleotide sequence: TGCGCCAGTCTTAGGGAGGCCGCAATGAACACTGAAGCTTTCTTT. The J gene is TRBJ1-1, the V gene TRBV10-1; D ambiguous. This CDR3 region has 15 residues. The V and J ends lost 9 bases and 0 bases respectively, with 17 bases between them. In germline, CDR1 is WNHNN, CDR2 SYGVQD (reference sequence).

The genes are TRBV28 and TRBJ1-4; D is perhaps TRBD1 (6 bases). The V gene lost 11 bases and the J gene lost 0 bases, with 19 bases spanning the gap. The CDR3 totals 16 residues. In germline, CDR1 is MDHEN, CDR2 SYDVKM. DNA of the CDR3: TGTGCCGTCAGAGACAGGCAGGCTGCAACTAATGAAAAACTGTTTTTT. Translated: CAVRDRQAATNEKLFF.

This chain joins TRBV11-3 and TRBJ2-2; the D is unclear. Trimming pared 4 bases from V and 1 base from J, leaving 19 bases between. The CDR3 contains 18 residues. Per the germline V gene, CDR1 is SGHNT and CDR2 is YENEEA. The CDR3 region has the DNA TGTGCCAGCAGCTACCTAGGGTGGCGGAACGAGAACACCGGGGAGCTGTTTTTT. Translated, it gives CASSYLGWRNENTGELFF.

The V call is TRBV29-1, the J call TRBJ2-3; TRBD1 matches 9 bases. In germline, CDR1 is SQVTM, CDR2 ANQGSEA. V was clipped by 7 bases and J by 3 bases; unmatched bases: 8. This CDR3 is built from 14 residues. CDR3 in DNA: TGCAGCGCCTCGGACAGGGGCAATACAGATACGCAGTATTTT. It encodes CSASDRGNTDTQYF.

The gene calls are TRBV7-8 and TRBJ1-4, with 7 bases fitting TRBD1. The CDR3 is 14 amino acids. The junction had 5 bases not matched to a gene; V was cut back by 3 bases and J by 7 bases. CDR1 and CDR2 from the germline V gene are SGHVS and FQNEAQ. The CDR3 sequence: CASSFNRDSEKLFF. The DNA for the CDR3 is TGTGCCAGCAGCTTTAACCGGGACAGTGAAAAACTGTTTTTT. Full variable domain (outside the CDR3, taken from reference TRBV7-8 and TRBJ1-4): GAGVSQSPRYKVAKRGQDVALRCDPISGHVSLFWYQQALGQGPEFLTYFQNEAQLDKSGLPSDRFFAERPEGSVSTLKIQRTQQEDSAVYLCASSFNRDSEKLFFGSGTQLSVL.